This record concerns one TCR beta chain sequence. This sample is part of a study of blood T cell repertoires in COVID-19. At the level of the study: Sites in the United States, Italy and Spain provided acute and convalescent COVID-19 samples. Sources were T cells, B-cell-depleted T cells, or PBMCs; the material itself was cDNA or gDNA.

Study processing details: Reference gene primer amplification in the assay estimated nucleated cell counts. The protocol was immunoSEQ multiplex PCR, while the TCRdb copy is restricted to in-frame clones and leaves out a portion. V and J calls and clone size are given by that table; D and trimming were obtained from the DNA. The sample lists some 110,000 clones; approximately 80% were seen once. Germline values: CDR1 SGHRS, CDR2 YFSETQ. The CDR3 is made up of 14 amino acids. The germline V and J ends were trimmed by 1 base and 2 bases, with 7 bases remaining between them. Input material: peripheral blood. The TCR comes from a woman in her seventies with acute or convalescent COVID-19. V gene TRBV5-1 combines with J gene TRBJ1-3; D remains ambiguous. The CDR3 here is CASSLSGTGNTIYF. In DNA, the CDR3 is TGCGCCAGCAGCTTGTCGGGGACTGGAAACACCATATATTTT.